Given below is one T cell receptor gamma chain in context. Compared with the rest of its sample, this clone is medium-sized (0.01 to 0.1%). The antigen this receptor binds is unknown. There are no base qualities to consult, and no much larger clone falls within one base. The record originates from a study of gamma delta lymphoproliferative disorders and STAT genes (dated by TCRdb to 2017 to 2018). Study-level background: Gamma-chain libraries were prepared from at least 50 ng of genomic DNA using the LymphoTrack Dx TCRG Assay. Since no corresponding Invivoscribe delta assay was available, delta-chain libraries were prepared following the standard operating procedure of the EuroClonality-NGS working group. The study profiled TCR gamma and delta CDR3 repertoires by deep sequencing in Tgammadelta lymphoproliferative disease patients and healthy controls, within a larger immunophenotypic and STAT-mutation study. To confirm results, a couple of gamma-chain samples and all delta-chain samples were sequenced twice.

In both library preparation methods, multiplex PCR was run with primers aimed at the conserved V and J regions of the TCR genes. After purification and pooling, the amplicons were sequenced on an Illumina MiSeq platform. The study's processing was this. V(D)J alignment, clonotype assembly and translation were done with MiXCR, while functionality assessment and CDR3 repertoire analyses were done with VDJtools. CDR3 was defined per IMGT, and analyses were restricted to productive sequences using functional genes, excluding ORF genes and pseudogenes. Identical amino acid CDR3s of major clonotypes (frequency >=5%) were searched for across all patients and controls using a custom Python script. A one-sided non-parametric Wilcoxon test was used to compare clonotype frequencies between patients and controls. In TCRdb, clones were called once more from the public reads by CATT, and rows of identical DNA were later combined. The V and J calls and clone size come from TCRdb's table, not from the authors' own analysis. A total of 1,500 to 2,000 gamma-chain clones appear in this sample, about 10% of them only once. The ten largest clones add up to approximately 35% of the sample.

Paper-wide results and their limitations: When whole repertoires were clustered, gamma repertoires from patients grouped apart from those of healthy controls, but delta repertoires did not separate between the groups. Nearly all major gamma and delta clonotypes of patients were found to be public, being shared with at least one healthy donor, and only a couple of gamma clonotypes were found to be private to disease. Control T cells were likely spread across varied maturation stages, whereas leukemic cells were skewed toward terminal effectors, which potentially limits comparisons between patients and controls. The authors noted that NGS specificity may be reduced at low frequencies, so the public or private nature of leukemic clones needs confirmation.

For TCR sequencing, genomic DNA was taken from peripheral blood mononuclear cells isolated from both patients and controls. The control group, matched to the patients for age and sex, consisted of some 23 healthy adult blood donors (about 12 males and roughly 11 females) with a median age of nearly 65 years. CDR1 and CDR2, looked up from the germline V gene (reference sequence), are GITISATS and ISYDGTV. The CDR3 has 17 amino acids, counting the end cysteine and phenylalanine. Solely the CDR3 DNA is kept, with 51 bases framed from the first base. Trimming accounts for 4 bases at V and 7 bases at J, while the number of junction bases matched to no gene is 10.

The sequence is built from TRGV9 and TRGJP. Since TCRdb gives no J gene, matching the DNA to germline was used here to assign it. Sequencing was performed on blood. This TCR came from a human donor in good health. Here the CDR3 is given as CALWDPGEELGKKIKVF. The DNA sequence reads TGTGCCTTGTGGGACCCCGGCGAGGAGTTGGGCAAAAAAATCAAGGTATTT.